The rows below give T cell receptor beta chains drawn from one sample of a study of PD-1 blockade in classical Hodgkin lymphoma. Here immunoSEQ multiplex PCR was the method, and the copy in TCRdb shows in-frame clones only, minus some. The table lists 41,000 or so clones, around 69% of them singletons. Sequenced material: peripheral blood mononuclear cells (PBMCs), taken before the fourth cycle of nivolumab. These receptors all come from a human donor with classical Hodgkin lymphoma. Each CDR3 is given with its conserved first and last residue. D genes are given only for firm matches. For some rows the clone size is stated as once, few or many, or as a class when expanded; others skip it.

>TRBV5-1|.|few|TRBJ2-1
TGCGCCAGCAGCTTGTTGGCAGGGGCGGTTGAGCAGTTCTTC
CASSLLAGAVEQFF
>TRBV27|.|few|TRBJ2-2
TGTGCCAGCAGTTTCGGGGGGCTTACCGGGGAGCTGTTTTTT
CASSFGGLTGELFF
>TRBV19|.|.|TRBJ2-3
TGTGCCAGTATGAGGACAGATACGCAGTATTTT
CASMRTDTQYF
>TRBV7-9|TRBD1|.|TRBJ2-7
TGTGCCAGCAGCCTACAGGGGATCGTGCAGTACTTC
CASSLQGIVQYF
>TRBV7-8|.|.|TRBJ2-5
TGTGCCAGCAGCAAAGAGCCTCAAGAGACCCAGTACTTC
CASSKEPQETQYF
>TRBV2|.|.|TRBJ2-7
TGTGCCAGCAGTCTCACCTACGAGCAGTACTTC
CASSLTYEQYF
>TRBV7-2|.|.|TRBJ2-7
TGTGCCAGCAGCTTAAACGGGGATGAGCAGTACTTC
CASSLNGDEQYF
>TRBV27|TRBD2|.|TRBJ2-1
TGTGCCAGCAGCCCCGGGACTACACGCCTCAATGAGCAGTTCTTC
CASSPGTTRLNEQFF
>TRBV7-9|.|.|TRBJ2-1
TGTGCCAGCAGCCCCCCCGGCCCCCCCCTACAGTTCTTC
CASSPPGPPLQFF
>TRBV5-6|TRBD1|.|TRBJ1-1
TGTGCCAGCGCCTCTTCCGGGACAGGGGCCTCCATGCACACTGAAGCTTTCTTT
CASASSGTGASMHTEAFF
>TRBV11-2|TRBD2|.|TRBJ2-1
TGTGCCAGCAGCTTGGGGACTAGGTGGGAGCAGTTCTTC
CASSLGTRWEQFF
>TRBV27|.|.|TRBJ2-7
TGTGCCAGCAGCTCTCGGGGGACAGCGGGCCTCGAGCAGTACTTC
CASSSRGTAGLEQYF
>TRBV5-1|.|.|TRBJ1-3
TGCGCCAGCAGCATCGGAGCTGGTGGAAACACCATATATTTT
CASSIGAGGNTIYF